What follows are 13 T cell receptor beta chains derived from one specimen sequenced in a study of T-cell reconstitution after alpha-beta-depleted transplantation in children. For TCRbeta, the library was prepared with unique molecular identifiers. TCRdb re-called the PCR reads with MiXCR, one entry per CDR3 protein. The table lists about 97,000 distinct CDR3 sequences, 5% to 6% of them singletons. The sequences come from PBMCs, mostly from graft donor cells, collected 60 days after TCRalphabeta/CD19-depleted stem cell transplant. The receptors here all came from a female patient aged 2 to 10 who had a stem cell transplant for Fanconi anemia, so the T cells may come from the graft donor.

Ten or more counts support this clonotype. The chain is built from TRBV28 and TRBJ2-1; 11 bases map to TRBD2. CDR1 is MDHEN, CDR2 SYDVKM, per germline. The CDR3 is made up of 16 amino acids. The V segment lost 7 bases and the J segment 6 bases; nucleotides outside the gene matches: 11. CDR3 sequence reads: CASTPRLAGSGNEQFF. The DNA of the CDR3 is TGTGCCAGCACCCCCCGACTAGCGGGAAGTGGCAATGAGCAGTTCTTC.

This clonotype was detected many times. The V call is TRBV4-2, the J call TRBJ2-1, with a possible D match to TRBD1 (5 bases). The CDR3 extends over 17 amino acids. Germline values: CDR1 LGHNA, CDR2 YNFKEQ. Trimming took 0 bases from V and 6 from J, leaving 18 bases between them. The CDR3 sequence is CASSQDLILMGPNEQFF. In DNA form, the CDR3 reads TGTGCCAGCAGCCAAGACCTTATCCTAATGGGGCCCAATGAGCAGTTCTTC.

The V gene is TRBV6-5, the J gene TRBJ2-7; D gene unclear. The length of the CDR3 is 13 residues. Germline-derived CDR1 and CDR2 are MNHEY and SVGAGI. V lost 6 bases and J lost 5, with 14 bases in between. CDR3 DNA sequence: TGTGCCAGCAGCCGATTGTGGGGTCACGAGCAGTACTTC. Translation gives CASSRLWGHEQYF.

This clonotype has only a few counts. The rearrangement uses TRBV28 and TRBJ2-7; no clear D gene. The V end lost 3 bases, the J end lost 2 bases, and 11 bases lay between the germline ends. Germline-derived CDR1 and CDR2 are MDHEN and SYDVKM. The CDR3 totals 14 residues. DNA for the CDR3: TGTGCCAGCAGTTTTAGGGAATTGCCCTACGAGCAGTACTTC. The encoded protein is CASSFRELPYEQYF.

The chain joins TRBV11-3 to TRBJ2-3, with 10 bases lining up with TRBD2. CDR1 and CDR2 (germline): SGHNT, YENEEA. V was clipped by 5 bases and J by 6 bases; unmatched bases: 11. This CDR3 contains 16 residues. CDR3 DNA: TGTGCCAGCAGCCGGCGACTAGCGGGCCCCTCGGATACGCAGTATTTT. Its protein is CASSRRLAGPSDTQYF.

This clonotype was counted a few times. The chain combines TRBV27 with TRBJ2-7; either TRBD1 or TRBD2 may fit D (5 bases each). Germline assignment: CDR1 MNHEY and CDR2 SMNVEV (reference sequence). The CDR3 is made up of 16 amino acids. Trimming shortened V by 5 bases and J by 5 bases, and 22 bases separated the two germline ends. The CDR3 DNA sequence: TGTGCCAGCAGTCCCAGCGTGGGGGAAGGAGCGAACGAGCAGTACTTC. It is translated as CASSPSVGEGANEQYF.

This clonotype was detected many times. This rearrangement joins TRBV6-2 or TRBV6-3 to TRBJ2-3, with 8 bases fitting TRBD2. CDR1 and CDR2 from the germline V gene are MNHEY and SVGEGT. This CDR3 is 16 amino acids long. Unmatched junction bases numbered 7, after V lost 5 bases and J lost 0 bases. The chain's CDR3 is CASSHGGGLSTDTQYF. The CDR3 region has the DNA TGTGCCAGCAGTCACGGGGGGGGCTTGAGCACAGATACGCAGTATTTT.

At least ten counts were recorded for this clonotype. V is TRBV11-3 and J is TRBJ2-7; the D is unclear. The CDR3 covers 13 residues. Deletions cut 0 bases from V and 5 bases from J, with 8 bases between. Germline V lookup: CDR1 SGHNT, CDR2 YENEEA. The CDR3 protein is CASSLDSPDEQYF. The CDR3 DNA is TGTGCCAGCAGCTTAGATTCGCCGGACGAGCAGTACTTC.

The table lists this clonotype with many counts. V gene TRBV12-3 or TRBV12-4 combines with J gene TRBJ2-7, with a tentative D call TRBD1 (5 bases). This CDR3 spans 13 amino acids. Trimming pared 6 bases from V and 2 bases from J, leaving 11 bases between. CDR3 region: CASSLMTAYEQYF. The DNA for the CDR3 is TGTGCCAGCAGCTTGATGACAGCCTACGAGCAGTACTTC.

This rearrangement joins TRBV7-2 to TRBJ2-3, with D unresolved. Looked up from germline, CDR1 is SGHTA and CDR2 is FQGNSA. V was cut by 1 base and J by 0 bases, with 8 bases left in between. This CDR3 has 15 amino acids. CDR3 DNA sequence: TGTGCCAGCAGCTTAGGTCTTATAAGCACAGATACGCAGTATTTT. It codes for CASSLGLISTDTQYF.

This clonotype was recorded at least ten times. J is TRBJ1-5 and V is TRBV20-1; 10 bases map to TRBD1. Germline-derived CDR1 and CDR2 are DFQATT and SNEGSKA (reference sequence). V was pared by 5 bases and J by 2 bases, with 12 bases of the junction left unmatched. CDR3 length: 17 residues. The DNA for the CDR3 is TGCAGTGCTCGACAGGGGGCGCGAGAGTTGGGCAATCAGCCCCAGCATTTT. Protein product: CSARQGARELGNQPQHF.

This clonotype was seen at least ten times. The chain is built from TRBV20-1 and TRBJ1-2, with D possibly TRBD1 on 5 matching bases. Trimming removed 1 base from V and 5 bases from J, with 29 bases in between. From germline, CDR1 is DFQATT and CDR2 SNEGSKA (reference sequence). The CDR3 contains 19 residues. The CDR3 coding sequence is TGCAGTGCTAGAGGAATTAAACTCCCGCAGAGGGACCCTTGGTATGGCTACACCTTC. This encodes CSARGIKLPQRDPWYGYTF.

The rearrangement links TRBV7-8 to TRBJ2-3, with D possibly called TRBD1 or TRBD2 (5 bases each). V gave up 7 bases and J gave up 6 bases, with 23 bases separating them. This CDR3 has 16 amino acids. Germline CDR1 SGHVS, CDR2 FQNEAQ. The CDR3: CASTLGPSYLRDTQYF. CDR3 DNA: TGTGCCAGCACCCTGGGACCCTCCTACCTCCGGGATACGCAGTATTTT.